A selection of T cell receptor beta chains follows, all from one sample in a study of blood T cell repertoires in COVID-19. Measured with immunoSEQ multiplex PCR; TCRdb has only the in-frame clones, and not every one. The table records fewer than 65,000 clones, more than 90% of them present only once. Sequencing was carried out using peripheral blood. The receptor source for this set is a human donor in a cohort sampled during active COVID-19. Both conserved end residues are part of each CDR3. The order of the fields is clone size, D gene, J gene, V gene, CDR3 DNA, CDR3 protein. D genes are given only for firm matches. The size field is filled for only some rows; it gives once, few, many or a size class.

. TRBD1 TRBJ1-2 TRBV19 TGTGCCAGTATTGGACAGGAGAACTATGGCTACACCTTC CASIGQENYGYTF
. . TRBJ1-5 TRBV19 TGTGCCAGTAGTATCCCAACAGAGCCCCAGCATTTT CASSIPTEPQHF
. TRBD1 TRBJ2-3 TRBV5-1 TGCGCCAGCAGCACCCGTCAGGGGGTTGGGTCAGATACGCAGTATTTT CASSTRQGVGSDTQYF
. . TRBJ2-6 TRBV7-8 TGTGCCAGCAGCTTAGTGCAGTTCTCTGGGGCCAACGTCCTGACTTTC CASSLVQFSGANVLTF
. . TRBJ2-7 TRBV19 TGTGCCAGTACCGCGGGCACCTCCTACGAGCAGTACTTC CASTAGTSYEQYF
. . TRBJ2-7 TRBV11-2 TGTGCCAGCAGCTTCCGCTTGGGGGCCGAGCAGTACTTC CASSFRLGAEQYF
. . TRBJ2-5 TRBV9 TGTGCCAGCAGCAACCGGGACAAAGAAGAGACCCAGTACTTC CASSNRDKEETQYF
. TRBD1 TRBJ1-2 TRBV18 TGTGCCAGCTCACCGGGACAGGGAGATGGCTACACCTTC CASSPGQGDGYTF
once TRBD1 TRBJ1-5 TRBV6-5 TGTGCCAGCATCTTTTACAGGGGTAATCAGCCCCAGCATTTT CASIFYRGNQPQHF
. TRBD2 TRBJ2-6 TRBV27 TGTGCCAGCACTTCAGCGGGAGCAGGGGCCAACGTCCTGACTTTC CASTSAGAGANVLTF
. . TRBJ2-7 TRBV5-1 TGCGCCAGCAGCTTGGGAAAACTGACGGACAGTTCCTACGAGCAGTACTTC CASSLGKLTDSSYEQYF
once . TRBJ1-2 TRBV3-1/TRBV3-2 TGTGCCAGCAGCCAAGGGGGGGGACGGACGTATGGCTACACCTTC CASSQGGGRTYGYTF
. . TRBJ1-1 TRBV6-5 TGTGCCAGTAACGCACCGGGATACGCGGAAGCTTTCTTT CASNAPGYAEAFF
. . TRBJ1-2 TRBV11-2 TGTGCCAGCAGCCCAGGGACACTTTTTGGTGGCTACACCTTC CASSPGTLFGGYTF
. . TRBJ2-7 TRBV4-2 TGTGCCAGCAGCCCGCAAGTGGCGGAGCCTTACGAGCAGTACTTC CASSPQVAEPYEQYF
. TRBD1 TRBJ2-2 TRBV18 TGTGCCAGCTCACCCCAGGGACAGGGAGGCACCGGGGAGCTGTTTTTT CASSPQGQGGTGELFF
. . TRBJ2-5 TRBV6-5 TGTGCCAGCGTCCAGGGGCGCGGCAGAGAGACCCAGTACTTC CASVQGRGRETQYF
. . TRBJ2-6 TRBV27 TGTGCCAGCAGTTTGTCTCGGGCCAACGTCCTGACTTTC CASSLSRANVLTF
. TRBD1 TRBJ1-4 TRBV4-1 TGCGCCAGCAGCCAAGGGACAGGGTTAAGTGAAAAACTGTTTTTT CASSQGTGLSEKLFF
. . TRBJ2-5 TRBV18 TGTGCCAGCTCACCACGGCATTCCGAGGGGACCCAGTACTTC CASSPRHSEGTQYF
. TRBD1 TRBJ2-2 TRBV18 TGTGCCAGCTCACTCCAAGGACAGGCCAACACCGGGGAGCTGTTTTTT CASSLQGQANTGELFF
. TRBD1 TRBJ1-5 TRBV2 TGTGCCAGTCTGGGACAGGGAGATCAGCCCCAGCATTTT CASLGQGDQPQHF
. . TRBJ2-5 TRBV16 TGTGCCAGCAGCCCTGACAGGAGGGAGACCCAGTACTTC CASSPDRRETQYF
. . TRBJ1-3 TRBV9 TGTGCCAGCAGCGTTACAGGTATCTCTGGAAACACCATATATTTT CASSVTGISGNTIYF
. TRBD2 TRBJ2-3 TRBV5-8 TGTGCCAGCAGAAAGGTCGGGGCTAGCGGGAGTTATACGCAGTATTTT CASRKVGASGSYTQYF
. TRBD1 TRBJ1-3 TRBV30 TGTGCCTGGGACAGGGGCACCTCTGGAAACACCATATATTTT CAWDRGTSGNTIYF
. TRBD1 TRBJ1-4 TRBV7-8 TGTGCCAGCAGCTTATCCGACAGGGGGAGGGATAATGAAAAACTGTTTTTT CASSLSDRGRDNEKLFF
. TRBD2 TRBJ2-7 TRBV15 TGTGCCACCAGCAGAGATCAGGGACTATCCTACGAGCAGTACTTC CATSRDQGLSYEQYF
. TRBD1 TRBJ2-7 TRBV7-2 TGTGCCAGCAGCTCCACAGGGGTTCTCTCTAAGAGGGAGCAGTACTTC CASSSTGVLSKREQYF
. TRBD1 TRBJ2-7 TRBV4-1 TGCGCCAGCAGCCAAGAAGGGACCTCTAGGACAGGGGACAACGAGCAGTACTTC CASSQEGTSRTGDNEQYF
. TRBD1 TRBJ1-1 TRBV5-4 TGTGCCAGCAACCCCGGGACAGGGTATGGTGGCACTGAAGCTTTCTTT CASNPGTGYGGTEAFF
. TRBD2 TRBJ2-5 TRBV2 TGTGCCAGCAGTCAAGATAGCGGGGGGGAAGAGACCCAGTACTTC CASSQDSGGEETQYF
. . TRBJ1-2 TRBV25-1 TGTGCCAGCGGGGCCGTTGGGGGGAACTATGGCTACACCTTC CASGAVGGNYGYTF
. TRBD2 TRBJ2-7 TRBV3-1/TRBV3-2 TGTGCCAGCAGCCAACCCCGGGGGACTAGCGGGAGCTACGAGCAGTACTTC CASSQPRGTSGSYEQYF
. . TRBJ2-2 TRBV5-1 TGCGCCAGCAGCTTCTGGGACAAGGGGGATGGGGAGCTGTTTTTT CASSFWDKGDGELFF
. . TRBJ2-2 TRBV18 TGTGCCAGCTCACCTCCGGGAAACACCGGGGAGCTGTTTTTT CASSPPGNTGELFF
. TRBD1 TRBJ1-5 TRBV7-6 TGTGCCAGCAGCTCCACAACGACAGGGTCCGGGCCCCAGCATTTT CASSSTTTGSGPQHF
once TRBD2 TRBJ2-1 TRBV4-2 TGTGCCAGCAGCCAAGGGACTAGCGAGCAGTTCTTC CASSQGTSEQFF
once . TRBJ2-7 TRBV7-9 TGTGCCAGCAGCCTTGCCGCCGGCGGAGCCGAGCAGTACTTC CASSLAAGGAEQYF
. . TRBJ2-5 TRBV7-9 TGTGCCAGCAGCAGGGACGGAGCAAGCGCCCAGTACTTC CASSRDGASAQYF
. TRBD2 TRBJ2-7 TRBV19 TGTGCCAGTAGTTACCAAGGACTAGCCTACGAGCAGTACTTC CASSYQGLAYEQYF
. . TRBJ2-7 TRBV7-9 TGTGCCAGCAGCTCGTCGGTGTCCTACGAGCAGTACTTC CASSSSVSYEQYF
. TRBD1 TRBJ1-4 TRBV6-1 TGTGCCAGCAGTGAGACAGGGCTAGATGAAAAACTGTTTTTT CASSETGLDEKLFF
. . TRBJ1-1 TRBV3-1/TRBV3-2 TGTGCCAGCAGCCAAGTTTGGGGGGACACTGAAGCTTTCTTT CASSQVWGDTEAFF
. . TRBJ1-4 TRBV2 TGTGCCACAGGGGCCATCGCTAATGAAAAACTGTTTTTT CATGAIANEKLFF